This T cell receptor (beta chain) was captured by sequencing in a study of blood T cell repertoires in COVID-19. Looking at the study overall: The analysed material was cDNA or gDNA that came from T cells, B-cell-depleted T cells, or PBMCs.

The CDR3 totals 17 residues. Germline-derived CDR1 and CDR2 are SGDLS and YYNGEE. V dropped 2 bases and J dropped 3; count of bases not matched to a gene: 9. Original data processing: By means of reference gene primer amplification, nucleated cell counts were estimated. TCRdb's table, derived via immunoSEQ multiplex PCR, lists solely in-frame clones and lacks some. Clonal size and the V and J genes are those of that table, whereas D and trimming came from the DNA. The sample holds under 500,000 clones; about 85% are singletons and the top ten take about 2.1%. In terms of age and location, participants ranged from roughly 18 to 90 years and lived in under 30 US areas. Participants' own reports of clinical history determined their cohort assignment.

This TCR came from a woman aged 18-29 years with acute COVID-19. The chain carries TRBV9 and TRBJ2-2; TRBD2 matches 8 bases. Sequenced material: PBMCs or T cells enriched from blood (not recorded which). The CDR3 sequence is CASSVPQREQDTGELFF. CDR3 DNA sequence: TGTGCCAGCAGCGTCCCCCAGCGGGAGCAGGACACCGGGGAGCTGTTTTTT.